Each of the 4 T cell receptor beta chains below was sequenced from the same sample in a study of blood T cell repertoires in COVID-19. The method was immunoSEQ multiplex PCR; TCRdb's version includes in-frame clones alone and lacks a portion of them. The data hold fewer than 500,000 clones, with 75% to 90% observed a single time. Sequencing was performed on PBMCs or T cells enriched from blood (not recorded which). The source of these receptors is a man in his thirties or forties who had recovered from COVID-19.

V usage is TRBV6-2 or TRBV6-3 and J usage is TRBJ1-2; 12 bases map to TRBD1. V lost 6 bases and J lost 5; bases outside the gene matches: 10. CDR1 and CDR2 from the germline V gene are MNHEY and SVGEGT. The CDR3 runs to 16 residues. CDR3 in amino acids: CASSTGTGGVWYGYTF. Here the CDR3 DNA reads TGTGCCAGCAGCACCGGGACAGGGGGCGTTTGGTATGGCTACACCTTC.

V is TRBV25-1 and J is TRBJ1-4; D perhaps matches TRBD1 (6 bases). The CDR3 consists of 17 residues. Deletions cut 1 base from V and 0 bases from J, with 12 bases between. Per germline, CDR1 MGHDK and CDR2 SYGVNS. This CDR3 reads CASSESGGGATNEKLFF. For the CDR3, the DNA is TGTGCCAGCAGTGAATCGGGAGGGGGGGCAACTAATGAAAAACTGTTTTTT.

This chain connects TRBV7-9 to TRBJ2-3; 12 positions agree with TRBD2. This CDR3 is built from 16 residues. CDR1 SEHNR and CDR2 FQNEAQ come from the germline V gene (reference sequence). V lost 5 bases and J lost 2; bases outside the gene matches: 5. The CDR3 region has the DNA TGTGCCAGCAGCACTGGGACTAGCGGGCTCACAGATACGCAGTATTTT. The encoded protein is CASSTGTSGLTDTQYF.

This chain uses TRBV7-9 with TRBJ2-3; no definite D call. The CDR3 runs to 12 residues. Trimming left V 4 bases short and J 7 bases short, with 9 bases between. Germline V gene lookup returns CDR1 SEHNR and CDR2 FQNEAQ (reference sequence). CDR3 loop: CASSSLENTQYF. The CDR3 DNA reads TGTGCCAGCAGCTCTCTGGAGAATACGCAGTATTTT.